These 16 T cell receptor beta chains came from one sample sequenced in a study of blood T cell repertoires in COVID-19. Only in-frame clones appear in the TCRdb table, and some are missing; sequencing was by immunoSEQ multiplex PCR. The repertoire includes 350,000 or so clones, about 86% of them detected once, and approximately 4.4% sits in the top ten. The sequencing input was PBMCs or T cells enriched from blood (not recorded which). The receptors shown here come from a woman in her thirties or forties with acute COVID-19.

The CDR3 is CASSGGLDYEQYF. The DNA for the CDR3 is TGTGCCAGCAGCGGCGGCCTAGACTACGAGCAGTACTTC. The rearrangement links TRBV9 to TRBJ2-7; the D is unclear. The V end was cut by 3 bases, the J end by 3 bases, with 10 bases between. The V gene's germline CDR1 is SGDLS and CDR2 YYNGEE. This CDR3 has 13 amino acids.

The gene calls are TRBV25-1 and TRBJ2-5, with 8 bases matching TRBD1. V shed 4 bases, J shed 4 bases, and the junction held 5 bases outside the gene matches. CDR3 size: 14 residues. Germline CDR1 is MGHDK and CDR2 is SYGVNS. The CDR3 sequence: CASSAGGTGETQYF. Here the CDR3 DNA reads TGTGCCAGCAGTGCGGGCGGGACAGGAGAGACCCAGTACTTC. Drawing the rest from reference TRBV25-1 and TRBJ2-5, the complete variable domain is EADIYQTPRYLVIGTGKKITLECSQTMGHDKMYWYQQDPGMELHLIHYSYGVNSTEKGDLSSESTVSRIRTEHFPLTLESARPSHTSQYLCASSAGGTGETQYFGPGTRLLVL.

The chain is built from TRBV10-3 and TRBJ2-3; 9 nucleotides align to TRBD2. The CDR3 runs 16 residues. The V segment lost 6 bases and the J segment 0 bases; nucleotides outside the gene matches: 7. Germline V CDR1 and CDR2: ENHRY, SYGVKD. The CDR3 nucleotides read TGTGCCATCAGCCCAGCGGGAGGAACTAGCACAGATACGCAGTATTTT. Translated, it gives CAISPAGGTSTDTQYF.

In its sample, this clone was seen a few times. The rearrangement joins TRBV12-5 to TRBJ2-3; 12 nucleotides agree with TRBD2. Germline trimming cut 1 base from V and 3 bases from J; bases unmatched to any gene: 2. The CDR3 is made up of 16 amino acids. CDR1 and CDR2 from the germline V gene are LGHNT and FRNRAP. DNA for the CDR3: TGTGCTAGTGGTTTGGCTACTAGCGGGGGGACAGATACGCAGTATTTT. This encodes CASGLATSGGTDTQYF.

CDR3 sequence reads: CATSDPQGRGRETQYF. The DNA of the CDR3 is TGTGCCACCAGTGACCCCCAAGGCCGCGGTAGGGAGACCCAGTACTTC. V and J are TRBV24-1 and TRBJ2-5; D not resolved. The CDR3 runs to 16 residues. Germline values: CDR1 KGHDR, CDR2 SFDVKD. V was trimmed by 4 bases and J by 5 bases, leaving 19 bases between them.

The V and J genes are TRBV4-2 and TRBJ1-5; D not certain. The CDR3 has 18 amino acids. Per germline, CDR1 LGHNA and CDR2 YNFKEQ. V shed 0 bases and J shed 5 bases, with 20 bases lying between them. The CDR3 protein is CASSQEDSRHNLDQPQHF. The CDR3, as DNA: TGTGCCAGCAGCCAAGAAGACTCGCGCCACAATTTAGATCAGCCCCAGCATTTT.

This chain links TRBV29-1 with TRBJ2-5; D is undetermined. CDR1 is SQVTM and CDR2 is ANQGSEA in the germline V gene. V was shortened by 2 bases and J by 5 bases, with 9 bases between the two germline ends. The CDR3 is 12 residues long. The CDR3 protein is CSVEPTGETQYF. The CDR3 coding sequence is TGCAGCGTTGAACCCACCGGTGAGACCCAGTACTTC.

This chain joins TRBV27 and TRBJ1-2, with 7 bases lining up with TRBD1. The ends lost 5 bases at V and 2 bases at J; junction bases unmatched: 8. This CDR3 is 15 amino acids long. Germline V gene lookup returns CDR1 MNHEY and CDR2 SMNVEV (reference sequence). The CDR3, as DNA: TGTGCCAGCAGTCCCGACGGGACAGTCAACTATGGCTACACCTTC. Its translation: CASSPDGTVNYGYTF.

J is TRBJ2-7 and V is TRBV6-2 or TRBV6-3; TRBD1 is a possible D gene (5 bases). Trimming shortened V by 3 bases and J by 2 bases, and 14 bases separated the two germline ends. Germline V gene lookup returns CDR1 MNHEY and CDR2 SVGEGT. This CDR3 is built from 15 residues. DNA for the CDR3: TGTGCCAGCAGTTATTATGATAGGGGCGCCTACGAGCAGTACTTC. The encoded protein is CASSYYDRGAYEQYF.

This clone was counted once. This CDR3 is also generated by other DNA sequences in the sample. The chain employs TRBV9 and TRBJ2-1; 9 bases align to TRBD2. The CDR3 runs to 15 residues. Unmatched junction bases numbered 2, after V lost 0 bases and J lost 4 bases. Germline CDR1 and CDR2: SGDLS and YYNGEE. The CDR3 loop is CASSVGLAGYNEQFF. CDR3 in DNA: TGTGCCAGCAGCGTAGGTCTAGCGGGGTACAATGAGCAGTTCTTC.

This rearrangement joins TRBV7-2 to TRBJ1-6; 10 nucleotides match TRBD1. The CDR3 sequence is 15 residues long. V lost 5 bases, J lost 8 bases, and 6 bases stayed unmatched. Looked up from germline, CDR1 is SGHTA and CDR2 is FQGNSA. The CDR3 DNA is TGTGCCAGCAGCCCCCAGGACAGGGGGGATTCACCCCTCCACTTT. It codes for CASSPQDRGDSPLHF.

This sequence joins TRBV27 and TRBJ2-6; possible D gene TRBD1, 6 bases. With 6 bases removed from V and 2 bases from J, the gap between germline ends came to 17 bases. Germline assignment: CDR1 MNHEY and CDR2 SMNVEV (reference sequence). The CDR3 runs 17 residues. The CDR3 DNA sequence: TGTGCCAGCAGCTCCATCCAGGGGATCGCTGGGGCCAACGTCCTGACTTTC. As protein: CASSSIQGIAGANVLTF.

This clone turned up a few times. The CDR3 DNA is TGTGCCAGTAGCCCCCTCGGGAACACTGAAGCTTTCTTT. Translating it yields CASSPLGNTEAFF. J is TRBJ1-1 and V is TRBV19; no clear D gene. Germline V gene sequence: CDR1 LNHDA, CDR2 SQIVND (reference sequence). The CDR3 runs to 13 residues. V gave up 6 bases and J gave up 1 base, with 9 bases separating them.

This chain uses TRBV6-1 with TRBJ1-2; possibly TRBD1 for D (5 bases). Germline CDR1 reads MNHNS; CDR2 reads SASEGT. Trimming pared 4 bases from V and 8 bases from J, leaving 11 bases between. The CDR3 loop spans 12 amino acids. CDR3 sequence reads: CASSGGLGGYTF. CDR3 sequence (DNA): TGTGCCAGCAGTGGGGGCTTGGGGGGCTACACCTTC.

The chain links TRBV5-1 to TRBJ1-6, with unresolved D. CDR3 length: 15 amino acids. The V gene's germline CDR1 is SGHRS and CDR2 YFSETQ. Trimming removed 4 bases from V and 1 base from J, with 9 bases in between. CDR3 in DNA: TGCGCCAGCAGCACGGGAGGGTCCTATAATTCACCCCTCCACTTT. Translation: CASSTGGSYNSPLHF.

This clone was picked up one time. This chain joins TRBV11-2 and TRBJ1-6, with D perhaps TRBD1 (6 bases). CDR3 length: 14 residues. V lost 4 bases and J 7 bases, leaving 11 bases between the germline ends. Germline V gives CDR1 SGHAT, CDR2 FQNNGV. The CDR3 DNA reads as TGTGCCAGCAGCTCACAGGGATTCAATTCACCCCTCCACTTT. Translation gives CASSSQGFNSPLHF. Complete variable domain (other parts from reference TRBV11-2 and TRBJ1-6): EAGVAQSPRYKIIEKRQSVAFWCNPISGHATLYWYQQILGQGPKLLIQFQNNGVVDDSQLPKDRFSAERLKGVDSTLKIQPAKLEDSAVYLCASSSQGFNSPLHFGNGTRLTVT.